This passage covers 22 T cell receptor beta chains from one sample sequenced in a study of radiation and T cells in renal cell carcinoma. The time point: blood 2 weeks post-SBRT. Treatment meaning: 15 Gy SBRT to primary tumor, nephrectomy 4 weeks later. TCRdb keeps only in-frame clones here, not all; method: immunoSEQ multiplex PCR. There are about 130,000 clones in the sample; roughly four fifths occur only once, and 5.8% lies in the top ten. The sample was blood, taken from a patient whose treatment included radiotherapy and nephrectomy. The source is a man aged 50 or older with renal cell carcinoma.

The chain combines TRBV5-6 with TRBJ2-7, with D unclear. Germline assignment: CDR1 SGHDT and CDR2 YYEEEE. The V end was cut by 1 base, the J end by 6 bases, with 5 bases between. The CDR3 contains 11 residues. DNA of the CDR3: TGTGCCAGCAGCTTGACCGGCGAGCAGTACTTC. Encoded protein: CASSLTGEQYF.

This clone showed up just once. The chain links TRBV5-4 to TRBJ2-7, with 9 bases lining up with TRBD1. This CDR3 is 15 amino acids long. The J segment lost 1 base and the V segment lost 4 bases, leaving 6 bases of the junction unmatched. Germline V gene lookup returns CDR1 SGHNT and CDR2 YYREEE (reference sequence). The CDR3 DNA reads TGTGCCAGCAGCGGCCCCGGGACAGGGTCCTACGAGCAGTACTTC. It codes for CASSGPGTGSYEQYF.

CDR3 nucleotide sequence: TGTGCCAGCAGCCCCGTGGGTTCCCTCAGCACAGATACGCAGTATTTT. The encoded protein is CASSPVGSLSTDTQYF. The J gene is TRBJ2-3, the V gene TRBV7-9; no clear D gene. Deletions cut 5 bases from V and 0 bases from J, with 15 bases between. The germline gives CDR1 SEHNR, CDR2 FQNEAQ (reference sequence). The CDR3 is 16 residues long.

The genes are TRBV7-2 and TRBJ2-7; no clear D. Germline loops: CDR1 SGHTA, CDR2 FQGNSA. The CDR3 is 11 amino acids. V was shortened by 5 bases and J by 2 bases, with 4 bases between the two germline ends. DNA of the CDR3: TGTGCCAGCAGCACGGCCTACGAGCAGTACTTC. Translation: CASSTAYEQYF.

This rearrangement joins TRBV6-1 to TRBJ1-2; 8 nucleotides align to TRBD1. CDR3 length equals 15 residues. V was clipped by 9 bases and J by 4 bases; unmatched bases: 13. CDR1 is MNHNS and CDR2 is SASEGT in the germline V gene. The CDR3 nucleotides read TGTGCCAGGAATCACCTCTTGGGGACAGGCTATGGCTACACCTTC. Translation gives CARNHLLGTGYGYTF.

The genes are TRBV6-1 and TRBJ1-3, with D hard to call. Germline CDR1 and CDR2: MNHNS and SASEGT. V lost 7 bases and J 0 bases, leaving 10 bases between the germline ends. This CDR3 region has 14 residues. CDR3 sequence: CASNRPVSGNTIYF. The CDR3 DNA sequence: TGTGCCAGCAATCGACCGGTCTCTGGAAACACCATATATTTT.

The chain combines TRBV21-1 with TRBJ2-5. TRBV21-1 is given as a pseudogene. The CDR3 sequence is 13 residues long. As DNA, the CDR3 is TGTGCCAGCAGCAAATGGGACGCCTCCCCGCAGTACTTC. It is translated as CASSKWDASPQYF.

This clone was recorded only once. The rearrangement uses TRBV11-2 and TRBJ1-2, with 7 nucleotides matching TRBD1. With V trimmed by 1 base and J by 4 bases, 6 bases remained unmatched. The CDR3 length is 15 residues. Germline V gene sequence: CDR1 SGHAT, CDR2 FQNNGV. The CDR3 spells CASSLGPDRSYGYTF. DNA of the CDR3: TGTGCCAGCAGCTTAGGTCCGGACAGGTCCTATGGCTACACCTTC.

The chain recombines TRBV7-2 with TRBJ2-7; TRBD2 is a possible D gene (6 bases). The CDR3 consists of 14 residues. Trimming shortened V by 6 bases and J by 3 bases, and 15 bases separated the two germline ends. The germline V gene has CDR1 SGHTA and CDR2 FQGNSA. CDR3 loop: CASRGTLGGYEQYF. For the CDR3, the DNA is TGTGCCAGCAGGGGGACCTTGGGGGGCTACGAGCAGTACTTC.

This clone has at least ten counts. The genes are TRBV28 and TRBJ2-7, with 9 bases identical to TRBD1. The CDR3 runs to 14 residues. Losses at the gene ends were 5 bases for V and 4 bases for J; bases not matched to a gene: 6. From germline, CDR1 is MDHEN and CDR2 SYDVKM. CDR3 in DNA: TGTGCCAGCAGTAAACAGGGGGCGGATTACGAGCAGTACTTC. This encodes CASSKQGADYEQYF.

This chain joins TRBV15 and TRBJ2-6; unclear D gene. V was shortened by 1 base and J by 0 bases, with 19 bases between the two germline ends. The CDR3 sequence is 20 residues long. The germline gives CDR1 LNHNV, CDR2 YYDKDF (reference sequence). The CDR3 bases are TGTGCCACCAGCAGAGTAGGTGTAGGAACTCAAGGCTCTGGGGCCAACGTCCTGACTTTC. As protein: CATSRVGVGTQGSGANVLTF.

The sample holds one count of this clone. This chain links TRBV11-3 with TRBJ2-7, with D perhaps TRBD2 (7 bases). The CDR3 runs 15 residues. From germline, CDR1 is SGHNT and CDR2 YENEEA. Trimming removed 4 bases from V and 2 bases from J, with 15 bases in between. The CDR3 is CASSSRGAATYEQYF. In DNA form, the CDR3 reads TGTGCCAGCAGCTCCCGGGGGGCAGCGACCTACGAGCAGTACTTC.

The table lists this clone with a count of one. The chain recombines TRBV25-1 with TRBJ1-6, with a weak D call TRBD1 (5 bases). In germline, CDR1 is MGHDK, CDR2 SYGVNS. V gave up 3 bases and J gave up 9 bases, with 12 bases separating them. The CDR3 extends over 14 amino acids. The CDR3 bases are TGTGCCAGCAGTGACCGTTACCAGGGTTCACCCCTCCACTTT. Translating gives CASSDRYQGSPLHF.

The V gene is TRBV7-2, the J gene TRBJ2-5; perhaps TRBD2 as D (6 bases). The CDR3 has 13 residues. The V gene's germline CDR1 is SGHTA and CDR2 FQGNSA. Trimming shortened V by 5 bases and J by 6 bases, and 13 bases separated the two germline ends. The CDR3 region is CASSPDRGKTQYF. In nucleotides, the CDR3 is TGTGCCAGCAGCCCTGATCGGGGGAAGACCCAGTACTTC.

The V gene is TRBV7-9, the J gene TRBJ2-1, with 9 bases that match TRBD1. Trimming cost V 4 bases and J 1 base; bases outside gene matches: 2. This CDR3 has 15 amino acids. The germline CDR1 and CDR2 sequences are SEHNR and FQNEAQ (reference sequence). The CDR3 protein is CASSSGQGSYNEQFF. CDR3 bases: TGTGCCAGCAGCTCGGGACAGGGTTCCTACAATGAGCAGTTCTTC. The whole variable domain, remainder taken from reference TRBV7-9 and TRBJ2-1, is DTGVSQNPRHKITKRGQNVTFRCDPISEHNRLYWYRQTLGQGPEFLTYFQNEAQLEKSRLLSDRFSAERPKGSFSTLEIQRTEQGDSAMYLCASSSGQGSYNEQFFGPGTRLTVL.

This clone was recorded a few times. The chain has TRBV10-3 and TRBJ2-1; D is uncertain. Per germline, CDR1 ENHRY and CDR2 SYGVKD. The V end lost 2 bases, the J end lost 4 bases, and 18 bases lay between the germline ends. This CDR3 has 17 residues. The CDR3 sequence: CAISEKTIAVGYNEQFF. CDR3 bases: TGTGCCATCAGTGAGAAAACGATAGCTGTAGGGTACAATGAGCAGTTCTTC.

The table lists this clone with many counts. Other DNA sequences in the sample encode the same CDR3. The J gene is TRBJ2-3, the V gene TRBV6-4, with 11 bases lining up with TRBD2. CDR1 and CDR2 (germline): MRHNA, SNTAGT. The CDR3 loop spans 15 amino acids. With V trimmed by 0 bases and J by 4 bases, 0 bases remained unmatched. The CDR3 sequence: CASSDSSGGADTQYF. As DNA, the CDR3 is TGTGCCAGCAGTGACTCTAGCGGGGGGGCAGATACGCAGTATTTT.

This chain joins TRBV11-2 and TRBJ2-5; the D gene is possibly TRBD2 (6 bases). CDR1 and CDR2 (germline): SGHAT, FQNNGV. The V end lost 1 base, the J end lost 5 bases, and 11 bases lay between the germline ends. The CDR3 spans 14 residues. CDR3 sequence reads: CASSLGVSGETQYF. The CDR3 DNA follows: TGTGCCAGCAGCTTAGGGGTTAGCGGTGAGACCCAGTACTTC.

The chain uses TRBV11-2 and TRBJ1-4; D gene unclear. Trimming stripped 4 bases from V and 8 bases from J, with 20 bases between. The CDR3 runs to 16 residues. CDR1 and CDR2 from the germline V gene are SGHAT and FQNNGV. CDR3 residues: CASSYSTGGFPEKLFF. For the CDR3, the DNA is TGTGCCAGCAGCTACTCTACGGGAGGGTTTCCAGAAAAACTGTTTTTT.

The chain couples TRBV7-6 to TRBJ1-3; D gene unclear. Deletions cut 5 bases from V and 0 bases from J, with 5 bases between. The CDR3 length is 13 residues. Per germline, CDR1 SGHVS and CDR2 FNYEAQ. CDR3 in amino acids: CASSLNSGNTIYF. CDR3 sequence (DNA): TGTGCCAGCAGCCTGAACTCTGGAAACACCATATATTTT.

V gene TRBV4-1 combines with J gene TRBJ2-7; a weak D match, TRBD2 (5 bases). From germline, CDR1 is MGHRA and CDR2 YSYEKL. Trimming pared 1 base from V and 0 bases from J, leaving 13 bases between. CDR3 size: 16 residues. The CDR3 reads CASSQGAGGYSYEQYF. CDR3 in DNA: TGCGCCAGCAGCCAAGGGGCGGGCGGTTACTCCTACGAGCAGTACTTC.

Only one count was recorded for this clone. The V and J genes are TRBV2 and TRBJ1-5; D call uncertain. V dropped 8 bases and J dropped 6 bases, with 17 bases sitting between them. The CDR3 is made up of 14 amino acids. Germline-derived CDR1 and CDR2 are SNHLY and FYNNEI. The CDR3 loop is CASGVGEGGQPQHF. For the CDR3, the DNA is TGTGCCAGCGGGGTCGGGGAGGGTGGTCAGCCCCAGCATTTT.